This T cell receptor beta chain comes out of a study of blood T cell repertoires in COVID-19. Whole-study context: The origin of the acute and convalescent COVID-19 samples was the United States, Italy and Spain.

Seattle patients were enrolled during active infection and followed longitudinally. Original analysis: Nucleated cell counts were estimated from reference gene primer amplification. TCRdb keeps only in-frame clones here, not all; method: immunoSEQ multiplex PCR. D and trimming come from the DNA, and the V and J calls and clone size come from that table. The sample shows approximately 60,000 clones, around 82% of them seen only once. The CDR3 contains 11 residues. Germline V lookup: CDR1 SEHNR, CDR2 FQNEAQ (reference sequence). V lost 4 bases and J 5 bases, leaving 3 bases between the germline ends. Sequenced sample: peripheral blood. The TCR was taken from a man in his 60s with COVID-19, enrolled during active disease. The V gene is TRBV7-9, the J gene TRBJ2-1; D remains unclear. In DNA form, the CDR3 reads TGTGCCAGCAGCTCTGACAATGAGCAGTTCTTC. As protein: CASSSDNEQFF.